The next 10 T cell receptor beta chains were all read from a single sample in a study of blood T cells in healthy people across ages. With a J-beta primer mix and a sample-barcoded 5' primer, a second PCR ran roughly 6 to 12 cycles. TCRdb re-called the 5' RACE reads with MiXCR, one entry per CDR3 protein. The sample lists approximately 880,000 distinct CDR3 sequences, about 48% seen once, with under 15% in the top ten. The source material was blood. These receptors were taken from a man aged 30-40 years in good health.

Concerning this clonotype itself: Germline is not matched at one junction end, which may reflect a read error. The chain links TRBV20-1 to TRBJ1-2, with D hard to call. The CDR3 is 10 amino acids. Germline-derived CDR1 and CDR2 are DFQATT and SNEGSKA (reference sequence). The CDR3 nucleotides are TGCATTGCTGTACTAGATGGCTACACCTTC. Translating it yields CIAVLDGYTF.

The chain uses TRBV29-1 and TRBJ1-2, with no clear D. CDR3 length equals 12 residues. Germline values: CDR1 SQVTM, CDR2 ANQGSEA. The V and J ends lost 6 bases and 8 bases respectively, with 16 bases between them. This CDR3 is CSVQSTTAGYTF. CDR3 in DNA: TGCAGCGTCCAGTCGACAACAGCGGGCTACACCTTC.

CDR3 in amino acids: CASLPGGSGANVLTF. The CDR3 DNA reads as TGTGCCAGCCTTCCAGGGGGGTCTGGGGCCAACGTCCTGACTTTC. The chain uses TRBV27 and TRBJ2-6; D perhaps matches TRBD1 (7 bases). The CDR3 runs 15 residues. The germline V and J ends were trimmed by 8 bases and 1 base, with 12 bases remaining between them. Germline CDR1 and CDR2: MNHEY and SMNVEV (reference sequence).

The V and J genes are TRBV24-1 and TRBJ2-1; TRBD2 agrees at 10 bases. Trimming took 4 bases from V and 7 from J; bases not matched to a gene: 9. The CDR3 spans 16 residues. Germline V CDR1 and CDR2: KGHDR, SFDVKD. In nucleotides, the CDR3 is TGTGCCACCAGTGACTCCACTAGCGGGGTCGAAAATGAGCAGTTCTTC. This encodes CATSDSTSGVENEQFF.

V gene TRBV7-9 combines with J gene TRBJ1-5; no clear D gene. The ends were cut back, 8 bases at V and 0 bases at J, with 17 bases in the middle. The CDR3 has 16 amino acids. Looked up from germline, CDR1 is SEHNR and CDR2 is FQNEAQ (reference sequence). The DNA of the CDR3 is TGTGCCAGCGGCCCCGGAGGCTATTATAGCAATCAGCCCCAGCATTTT. Protein product: CASGPGGYYSNQPQHF.

This clonotype has just a few counts. This chain uses TRBV27 with TRBJ1-2, with 11 bases aligning to TRBD1. The CDR3 is 14 amino acids. The germline V gene encodes CDR1 MNHEY and CDR2 SMNVEV (reference sequence). Trimming took 5 bases from V and 4 from J; bases not matched to a gene: 3. Here the CDR3 reads CASSRTGGGYGYTF. CDR3 DNA: TGTGCCAGCAGTCGGACAGGGGGCGGCTATGGCTACACCTTC.

The chain combines TRBV7-2 with TRBJ2-7; D not resolved. V lost 8 bases to trimming and J lost 2 bases, with 7 bases between them. Germline V CDR1 and CDR2: SGHTA, FQGNSA. The CDR3 consists of 11 residues. CDR3 sequence reads: CTSALAYEQYF. The DNA of the CDR3 is TGTACCAGCGCATTGGCCTACGAGCAGTACTTC.

The genes are TRBV6-2 or TRBV6-3 and TRBJ2-3, with a possible D match to TRBD1 (6 bases). In germline, CDR1 is MNHEY, CDR2 SVGEGT. The CDR3 is 15 amino acids. Trimming stripped 7 bases from V and 2 bases from J, with 16 bases between. The CDR3 loop reads CASTETGPTTDTQYF. The CDR3 DNA reads as TGTGCCAGCACTGAAACAGGGCCTACCACAGATACGCAGTATTTT.

This clonotype came up a few times. CDR3 in amino acids: CAISPGSTDTQYF. In DNA form, the CDR3 reads TGTGCCATTAGCCCGGGGAGCACAGATACGCAGTATTTT. The genes are TRBV19 and TRBJ2-3, with D tentatively TRBD2 (5 bases). This CDR3 region has 13 residues. CDR1 is LNHDA, CDR2 SQIVND, per germline (reference sequence). V was clipped by 10 bases and J by 0 bases, with 11 bases between them.

This clonotype was picked up many times. V gene TRBV11-2 combines with J gene TRBJ2-7; a possible D gene is TRBD1 (6 bases). Deletions cut 1 base from V and 2 bases from J, with 9 bases between. The CDR3 is 14 residues long. In germline, CDR1 is SGHAT, CDR2 FQNNGV. This CDR3 reads CASSLVTGTYEQYF. The DNA for the CDR3 is TGTGCCAGCAGCTTAGTGACAGGAACCTACGAGCAGTACTTC.